The sequence of this TCR beta chain was determined in a study of blood T cells in healthy people across ages. Then a second PCR, running roughly 7 to 11 cycles, was carried out with a sample-barcoded 5' primer and a J-beta primer mix. TCRdb fed the 5' RACE reads into MiXCR, producing one record per CDR3 protein. The repertoire includes about 580,000 distinct CDR3 sequences, around 48% of them detected once, and 20% to 25% sits in the top ten. The CDR3 length is 15 residues. Germline-derived CDR1 and CDR2 are LNHNV and YYDKDF (reference sequence). V lost 1 base, J lost 3 bases, and 13 bases lay in between. This clonotype was counted only a few times.

The sequence was collected from a man older than 75 in good health. This sequence joins TRBV15 and TRBJ2-7; D is possibly TRBD1 or TRBD2 (5 bases each). Sequencing used blood. CDR3 region: CATSRGGDAYYEQYF. DNA for the CDR3: TGTGCCACCAGCAGAGGAGGGGACGCGTACTACGAGCAGTACTTC.